This TCR beta chain was recovered during a study of PD-1 blockade in mismatch repair-deficient tumors. Clones were sequenced by immunoSEQ multiplex PCR, and TCRdb holds only the in-frame ones, with some missing. The sample holds under 150,000 clones, around 83% seen once. This clone has just one count. This CDR3 contains 16 residues. Trimming cost V 5 bases and J 2 bases, with 16 bases left between them. Per the germline V gene, CDR1 is MNHEY and CDR2 is SMNVEV (reference sequence). All patients were mismatch repair deficient, assessed by either PCR or immunohistochemistry. The material sequenced was peripheral blood, taken 44 weeks after starting pembrolizumab. This receptor was taken from an adult with mismatch repair-deficient cancer. The genes are TRBV27 and TRBJ1-5, with D maybe TRBD1 (5 bases). CDR3 residues: CASSPRGGLGNQPQHF. CDR3 nucleotides: TGTGCCAGCAGTCCCCGGGGGGGGTTGGGCAATCAGCCCCAGCATTTT.